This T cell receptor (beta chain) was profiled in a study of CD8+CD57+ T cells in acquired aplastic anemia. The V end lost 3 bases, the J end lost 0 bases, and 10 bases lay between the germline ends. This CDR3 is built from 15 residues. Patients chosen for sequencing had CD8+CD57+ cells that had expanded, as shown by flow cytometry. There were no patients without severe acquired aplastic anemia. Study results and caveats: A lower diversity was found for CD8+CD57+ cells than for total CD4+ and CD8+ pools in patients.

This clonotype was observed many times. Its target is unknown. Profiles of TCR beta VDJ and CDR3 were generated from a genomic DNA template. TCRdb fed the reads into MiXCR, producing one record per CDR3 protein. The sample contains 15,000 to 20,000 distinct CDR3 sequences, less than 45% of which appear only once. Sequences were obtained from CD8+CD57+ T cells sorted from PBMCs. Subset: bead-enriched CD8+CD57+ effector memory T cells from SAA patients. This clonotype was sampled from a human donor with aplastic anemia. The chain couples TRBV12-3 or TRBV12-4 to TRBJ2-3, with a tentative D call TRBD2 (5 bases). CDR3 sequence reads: CASSFLAPSTDTQYF. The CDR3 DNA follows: TGTGCCAGCAGTTTTTTAGCGCCTAGCACAGATACGCAGTATTTT.